This T cell receptor (beta chain) was obtained from a study of identical twins. The study, taken as a whole, reports: Findings came from cross-sectional statistics, without long-term follow-up of donors.

MiXCR, run by TCRdb on the 5' RACE reads, gives a single entry per CDR3 protein. The table lists about 520,000 distinct CDR3 sequences, around 20% of them singletons, with about 0.99% in the top ten. The germline CDR1 and CDR2 sequences are MNHNS and SASEGT. The CDR3 covers 14 residues. V trimming: 6 bases; J trimming: 5 bases; junction bases outside the gene matches: 9. This clonotype was seen only a few times. The antigen is not known. A further study also used this sample, focusing on T cells expressing NK-cell markers. That report notes: One of eight sequenced donors was HCMV-seronegative; the other seven were seropositive.

This receptor was obtained from a woman under 30 in good health. The V call is TRBV6-1, the J call TRBJ2-5, with 7 bases matching TRBD2. The specimen sequenced was CD4+ T cells sorted from blood. The CDR3 spells CASRDYLGRETQYF. The CDR3 DNA is TGTGCCAGCAGAGACTACCTCGGGAGGGAGACCCAGTACTTC.